Listed here is a single T cell receptor (beta chain). This specimen belongs to a study of blood T cell repertoires in COVID-19. Study context: Material from acute and convalescent COVID-19 was sourced from the United States, Italy and Spain.

In the source study's methods: Amplification of reference gene primers was used by the study to estimate nucleated cell counts. Clones were sequenced by immunoSEQ multiplex PCR, and TCRdb holds only the in-frame ones, with some missing. From that table come the V and J calls and clone size; the DNA was used to work out D and trimming. This table holds 30,000 to 40,000 clones, more than 80% found once. CDR3 size: 11 residues. CDR1 and CDR2 (germline): MDHEN, SYDVKM. The V end was cut by 4 bases, the J end by 6 bases, with 4 bases between. The chain carries TRBV28 and TRBJ1-5; D ambiguous. The sequenced sample was peripheral blood. The receptor was derived from a man in his sixties with active or convalescent COVID-19. CDR3 residues: CASSSGQPQHF. In DNA, the CDR3 is TGTGCCAGCAGTTCCGGTCAGCCCCAGCATTTT.